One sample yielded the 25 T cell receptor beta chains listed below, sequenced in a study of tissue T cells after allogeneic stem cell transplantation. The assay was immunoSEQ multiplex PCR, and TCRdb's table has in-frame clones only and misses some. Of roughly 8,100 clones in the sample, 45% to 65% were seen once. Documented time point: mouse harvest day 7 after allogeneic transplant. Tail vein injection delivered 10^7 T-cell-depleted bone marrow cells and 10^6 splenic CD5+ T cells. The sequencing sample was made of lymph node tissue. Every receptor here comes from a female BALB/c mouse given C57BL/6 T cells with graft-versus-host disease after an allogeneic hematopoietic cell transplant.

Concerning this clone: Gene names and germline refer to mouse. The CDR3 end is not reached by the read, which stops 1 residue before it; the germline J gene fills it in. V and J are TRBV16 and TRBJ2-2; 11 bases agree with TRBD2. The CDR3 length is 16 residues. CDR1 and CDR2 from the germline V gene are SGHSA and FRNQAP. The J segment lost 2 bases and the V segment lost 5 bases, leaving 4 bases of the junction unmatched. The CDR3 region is CASSVGLGGNTGQLYF. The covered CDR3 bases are TGTGCAAGCAGCGTCGGACTGGGGGGCAACACCGGGCAGCTCTAC.

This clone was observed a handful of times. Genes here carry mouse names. The CDR3 spells CASSLRLGGRGQNTLYF. Partial CDR3 DNA: TGTGCCAGCAGCCTTCGACTGGGGGGGCGCGGGCAAAACACCTTGTAC. This chain links TRBV4 with TRBJ2-4, with 12 bases fitting TRBD2. The read finishes 1 residue shy of the CDR3 end, and the germline J gene is used to complete it. V was clipped by 5 bases and J by 3 bases; unmatched bases: 9. CDR1 and CDR2 from the germline V gene are LGHDT and YNNKQL (reference sequence). The CDR3 is 17 residues long.

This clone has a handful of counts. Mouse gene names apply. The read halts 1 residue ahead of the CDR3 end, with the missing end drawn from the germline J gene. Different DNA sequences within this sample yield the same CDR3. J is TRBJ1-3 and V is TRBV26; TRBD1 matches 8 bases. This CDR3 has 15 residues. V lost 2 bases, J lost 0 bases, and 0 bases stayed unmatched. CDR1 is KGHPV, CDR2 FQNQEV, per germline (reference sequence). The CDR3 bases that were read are TGTGCCAGCAGTCTGGGACAGGGTTCTGGAAATACGCTCTAT. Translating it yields CASSLGQGSGNTLY. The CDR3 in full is CASSLGQGSGNTLYF.

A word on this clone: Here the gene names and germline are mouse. CDR3 amino acids: CASSLSGADTLYF. The sequenced part of the CDR3 DNA is TGTGCCAGCAGTCTGTCGGGGGCGGACACCTTGTAC. V usage is TRBV24 and J usage is TRBJ2-4; D may correspond to TRBD1 or TRBD2 (6 bases each). The CDR3 end falls 1 residue outside the read, so it is completed with the germline J gene. Deletions cut 1 base from V and 7 bases from J, with 9 bases between. From germline, CDR1 is KGHTA and CDR2 FRNEEI. This CDR3 has 13 residues.

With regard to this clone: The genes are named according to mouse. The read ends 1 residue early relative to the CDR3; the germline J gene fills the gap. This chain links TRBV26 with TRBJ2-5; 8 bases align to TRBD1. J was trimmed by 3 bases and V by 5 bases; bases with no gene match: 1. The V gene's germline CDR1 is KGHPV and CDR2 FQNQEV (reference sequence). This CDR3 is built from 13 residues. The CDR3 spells CASSTGGQDTQYF. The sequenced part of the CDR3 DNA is TGTGCCAGCAGTACAGGGGGGCAAGACACCCAGTAC.

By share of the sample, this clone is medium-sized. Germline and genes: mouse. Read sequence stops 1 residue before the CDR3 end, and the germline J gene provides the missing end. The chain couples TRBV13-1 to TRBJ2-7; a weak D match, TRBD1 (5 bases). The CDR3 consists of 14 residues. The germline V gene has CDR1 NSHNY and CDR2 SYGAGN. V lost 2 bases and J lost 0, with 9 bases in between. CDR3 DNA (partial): TGTGCCAGCAGTGAAGAGGGGAGCTCCTATGAACAGTAC. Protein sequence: CASSEEGSSYEQY. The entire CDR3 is CASSEEGSSYEQYF.

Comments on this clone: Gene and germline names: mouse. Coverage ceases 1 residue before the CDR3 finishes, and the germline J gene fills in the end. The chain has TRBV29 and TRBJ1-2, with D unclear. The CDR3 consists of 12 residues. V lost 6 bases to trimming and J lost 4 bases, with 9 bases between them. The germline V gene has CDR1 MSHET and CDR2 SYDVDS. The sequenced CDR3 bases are TGTGCTAGCAGCCGACGTAGCTCCGACTACACC. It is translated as CASSRRSSDYT. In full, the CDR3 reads CASSRRSSDYTF.

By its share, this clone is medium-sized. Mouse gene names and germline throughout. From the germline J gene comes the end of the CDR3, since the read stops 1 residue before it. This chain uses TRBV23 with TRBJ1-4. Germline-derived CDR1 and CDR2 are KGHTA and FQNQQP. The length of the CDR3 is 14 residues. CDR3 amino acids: CSSSPSGFNERLFF. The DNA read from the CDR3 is TGCTCCAGCAGTCCCTCGGGTTTCAACGAAAGATTATTT.

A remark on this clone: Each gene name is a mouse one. The CDR3 DNA, read in part, is TGTGCAAGCAGCTTAGTGGGAGGGGGCACAGAAGTCTTC. This gives the protein CASSLVGGGTEVF. The whole CDR3 protein is CASSLVGGGTEVFF. J is TRBJ1-1 and V is TRBV16; D perhaps matches TRBD1 (6 bases). Read sequence stops 1 residue before the CDR3 end, and the germline J gene provides the missing end. CDR3 size: 14 residues. From germline, CDR1 is SGHSA and CDR2 FRNQAP. Trimming took 1 base from V and 4 from J, leaving 10 bases between them.

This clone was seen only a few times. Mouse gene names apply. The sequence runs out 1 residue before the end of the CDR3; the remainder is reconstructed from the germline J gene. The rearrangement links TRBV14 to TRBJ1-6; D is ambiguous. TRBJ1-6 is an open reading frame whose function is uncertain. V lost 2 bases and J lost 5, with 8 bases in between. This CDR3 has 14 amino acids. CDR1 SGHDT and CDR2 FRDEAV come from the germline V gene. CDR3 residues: CASSLAGNNSPLYF. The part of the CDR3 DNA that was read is TGTGCCAGCAGTTTAGCCGGGAATAATTCGCCCCTCTAC.

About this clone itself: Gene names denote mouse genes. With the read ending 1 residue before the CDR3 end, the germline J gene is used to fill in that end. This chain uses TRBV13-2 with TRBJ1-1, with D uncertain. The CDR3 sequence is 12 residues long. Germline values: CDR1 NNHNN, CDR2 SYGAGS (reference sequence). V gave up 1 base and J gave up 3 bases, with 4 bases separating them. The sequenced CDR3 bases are TGTGCCAGCGGTGATCGTTACACAGAAGTCTTC. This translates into CASGDRYTEVF. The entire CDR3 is CASGDRYTEVFF.

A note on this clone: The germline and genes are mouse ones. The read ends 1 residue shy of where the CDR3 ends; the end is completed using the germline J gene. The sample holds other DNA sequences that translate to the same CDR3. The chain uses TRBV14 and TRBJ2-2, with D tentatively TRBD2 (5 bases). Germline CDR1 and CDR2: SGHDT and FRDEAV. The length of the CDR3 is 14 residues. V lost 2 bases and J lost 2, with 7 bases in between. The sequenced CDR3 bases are TGTGCCAGCAGTTTTTGGGGTAACACCGGGCAGCTCTAC. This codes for CASSFWGNTGQLY. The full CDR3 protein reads CASSFWGNTGQLYF. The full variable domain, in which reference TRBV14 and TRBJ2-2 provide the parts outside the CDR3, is EAGVTQSPRYAVLQEGQAVSFWCDPISGHDTLYWYQQPRDQGPQLLVYFRDEAVIDNSQLPSDRFSAVRPKGTNSTLKIQSAKQGDTATYLCASSFWGNTGQLYFGEGSKLTVL.

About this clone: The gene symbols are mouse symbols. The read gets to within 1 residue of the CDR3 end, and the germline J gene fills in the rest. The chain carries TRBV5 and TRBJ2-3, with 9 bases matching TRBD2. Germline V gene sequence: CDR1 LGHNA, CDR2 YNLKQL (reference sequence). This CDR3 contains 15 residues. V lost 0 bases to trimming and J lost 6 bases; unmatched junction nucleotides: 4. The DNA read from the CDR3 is TGTGCCAGCAGCCAAGAGGCTGGGGGGGTTGAAACGCTGTAT. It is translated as CASSQEAGGVETLY. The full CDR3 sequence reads CASSQEAGGVETLYF.

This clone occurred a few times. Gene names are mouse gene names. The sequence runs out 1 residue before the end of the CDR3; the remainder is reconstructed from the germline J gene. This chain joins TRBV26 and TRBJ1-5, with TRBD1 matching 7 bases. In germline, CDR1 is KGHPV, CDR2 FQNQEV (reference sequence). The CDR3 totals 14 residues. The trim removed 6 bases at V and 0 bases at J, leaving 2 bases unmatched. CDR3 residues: CASSRDSNNQAPLF. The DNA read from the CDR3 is TGTGCCAGCAGCCGGGACAGTAACAACCAGGCTCCGCTT.

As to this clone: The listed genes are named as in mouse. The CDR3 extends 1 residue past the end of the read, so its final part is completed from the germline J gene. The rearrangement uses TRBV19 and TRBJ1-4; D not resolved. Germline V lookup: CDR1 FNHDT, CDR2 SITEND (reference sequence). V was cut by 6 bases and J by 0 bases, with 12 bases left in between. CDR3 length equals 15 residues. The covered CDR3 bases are TGTGCCAGCACCCCGGGAAAAATTTCCAACGAAAGATTATTT. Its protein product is CASTPGKISNERLF. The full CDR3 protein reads CASTPGKISNERLFF.

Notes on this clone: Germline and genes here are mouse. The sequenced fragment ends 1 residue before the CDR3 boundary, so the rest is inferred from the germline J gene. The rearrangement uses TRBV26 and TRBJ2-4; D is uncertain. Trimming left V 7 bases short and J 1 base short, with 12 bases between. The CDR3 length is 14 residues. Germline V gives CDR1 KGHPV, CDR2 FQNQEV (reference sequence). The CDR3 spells CASTLQAGQNTLYF. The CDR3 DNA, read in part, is TGTGCCAGCACCCTCCAGGCCGGTCAAAACACCTTGTAC.

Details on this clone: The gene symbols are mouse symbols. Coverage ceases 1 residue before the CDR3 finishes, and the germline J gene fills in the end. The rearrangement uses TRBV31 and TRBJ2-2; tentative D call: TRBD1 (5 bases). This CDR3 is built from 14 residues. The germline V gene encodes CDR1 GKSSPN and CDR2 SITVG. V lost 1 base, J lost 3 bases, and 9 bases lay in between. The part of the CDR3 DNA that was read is TGTGCCTGGAGTCAGGGGAGGGACACCGGGCAGCTCTAC. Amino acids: CAWSQGRDTGQLY. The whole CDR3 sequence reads CAWSQGRDTGQLYF.

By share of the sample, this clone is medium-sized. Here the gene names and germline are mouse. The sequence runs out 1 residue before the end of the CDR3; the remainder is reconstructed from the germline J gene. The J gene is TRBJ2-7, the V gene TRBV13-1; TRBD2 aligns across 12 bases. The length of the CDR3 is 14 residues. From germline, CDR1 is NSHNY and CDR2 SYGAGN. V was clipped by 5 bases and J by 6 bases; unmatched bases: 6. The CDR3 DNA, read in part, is TGTGCCAGCAGGAACCGGGACTGGGGGGTTGAACAGTAC. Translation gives CASRNRDWGVEQY. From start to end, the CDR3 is CASRNRDWGVEQYF.

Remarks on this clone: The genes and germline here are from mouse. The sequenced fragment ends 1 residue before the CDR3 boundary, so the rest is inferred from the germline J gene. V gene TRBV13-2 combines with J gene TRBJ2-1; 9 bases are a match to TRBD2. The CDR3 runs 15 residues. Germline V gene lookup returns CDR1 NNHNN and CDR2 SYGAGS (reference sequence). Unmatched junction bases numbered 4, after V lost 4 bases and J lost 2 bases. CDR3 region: CASGLLGGHYAEQFF. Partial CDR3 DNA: TGTGCCAGCGGTCTCTTGGGGGGGCACTATGCTGAGCAGTTC.

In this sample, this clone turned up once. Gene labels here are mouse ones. The sequenced CDR3 bases are TGTGCCAGCAGTCTGGAGACACAAAGCCCAACCTTGTAC. Translating gives CASSLETQSPTLY. From start to end, the CDR3 is CASSLETQSPTLYF. This chain joins TRBV26 and TRBJ2-4; unclear D gene. The observed sequence ends 1 residue before the CDR3 terminus, with the missing tail filled in from the germline J gene. The ends were cut back, 2 bases at V and 9 bases at J, with 15 bases in the middle. This CDR3 has 14 residues. The germline gives CDR1 KGHPV, CDR2 FQNQEV (reference sequence). Full variable domain (missing parts from reference TRBV26 and TRBJ2-4): NSKVIQTPRYLVKGQGQKAKMRCIPEKGHPVVFWYQQNKNNEFKFLINFQNQEVLQQIDMTEKRFSAECPSNSPCSLEIQSSEAGDSALYLCASSLETQSPTLYFGAGTRLSVL.

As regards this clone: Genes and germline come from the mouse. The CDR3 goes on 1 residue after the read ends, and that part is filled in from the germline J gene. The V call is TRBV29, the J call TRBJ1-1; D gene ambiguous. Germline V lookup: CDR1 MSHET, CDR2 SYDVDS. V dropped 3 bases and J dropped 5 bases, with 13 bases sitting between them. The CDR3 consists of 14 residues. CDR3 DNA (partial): TGTGCTAGCAGTTTTCGACAAGGACGTACAGAAGTCTTC. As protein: CASSFRQGRTEVF. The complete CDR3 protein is CASSFRQGRTEVFF.

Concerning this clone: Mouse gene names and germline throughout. Partial CDR3 DNA: TGTGCCAGCGGTACCCGGGACAGCTATAATTCGCCCCTCTAC. This sequence encodes CASGTRDSYNSPLY. Given in full, the CDR3 is CASGTRDSYNSPLYF. The chain recombines TRBV13-2 with TRBJ1-6; 7 nucleotides agree with TRBD1. The read gets to within 1 residue of the CDR3 end, and the germline J gene fills in the rest. TRBJ1-6 is an ORF for which the function is uncertain. Germline loops: CDR1 NNHNN, CDR2 SYGAGS (reference sequence). Germline trimming cut 4 bases from V and 3 bases from J; bases unmatched to any gene: 4. The CDR3 spans 15 residues.

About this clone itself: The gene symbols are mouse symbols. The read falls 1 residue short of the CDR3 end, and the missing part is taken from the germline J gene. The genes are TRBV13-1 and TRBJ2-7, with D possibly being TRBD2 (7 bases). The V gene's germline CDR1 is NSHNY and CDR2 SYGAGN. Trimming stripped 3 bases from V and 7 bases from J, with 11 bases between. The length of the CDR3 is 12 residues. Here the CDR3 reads CASSGGAREQYF. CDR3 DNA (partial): TGTGCCAGCAGTGGGGGGGCGCGGGAACAGTAC.

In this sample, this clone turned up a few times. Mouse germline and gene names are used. The CDR3 here is CASSLGGFKDTQYF. The part of the CDR3 DNA that was read is TGTGCTAGCAGTTTGGGGGGTTTTAAAGACACCCAGTAC. The chain is built from TRBV29 and TRBJ2-5, with a tentative D call TRBD2 (6 bases). The CDR3 end falls 1 residue outside the read, so it is completed with the germline J gene. With 3 bases removed from V and 4 bases from J, the gap between germline ends came to 11 bases. The CDR3 is made up of 14 amino acids. Per germline, CDR1 MSHET and CDR2 SYDVDS. The variable domain in full, completed from reference TRBV29 and TRBJ2-5, reads DMKVTQMPRYLIKRMGENVLLECGQDMSHETMYWYRQDPGLGLQLIYISYDVDSNSEGDIPKGYRVSRKKREHFSLILDSAKTNQTSVYFCASSLGGFKDTQYFGPGTRLLVL.

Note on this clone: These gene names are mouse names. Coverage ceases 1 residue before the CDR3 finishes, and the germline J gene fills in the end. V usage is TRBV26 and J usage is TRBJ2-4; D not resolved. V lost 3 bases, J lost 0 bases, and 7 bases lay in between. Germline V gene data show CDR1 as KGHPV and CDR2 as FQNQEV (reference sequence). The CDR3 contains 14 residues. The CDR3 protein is CASSLDISQNTLYF. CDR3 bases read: TGTGCCAGCAGTCTTGACATAAGTCAAAACACCTTGTAC.